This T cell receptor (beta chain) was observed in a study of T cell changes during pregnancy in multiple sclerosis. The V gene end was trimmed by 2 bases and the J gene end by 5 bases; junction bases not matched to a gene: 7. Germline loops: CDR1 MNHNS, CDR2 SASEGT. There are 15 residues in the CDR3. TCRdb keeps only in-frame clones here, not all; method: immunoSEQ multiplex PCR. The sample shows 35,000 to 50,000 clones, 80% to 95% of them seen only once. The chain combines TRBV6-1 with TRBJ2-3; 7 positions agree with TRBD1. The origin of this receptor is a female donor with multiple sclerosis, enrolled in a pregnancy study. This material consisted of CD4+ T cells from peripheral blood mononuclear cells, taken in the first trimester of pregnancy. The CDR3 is CASSERVGGKDTQYF. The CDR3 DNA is TGTGCCAGCAGTGAACGGGTAGGGGGCAAAGATACGCAGTATTTT.